Here is one TCR beta chain with its context. This record comes from a study of blood T cell repertoires in COVID-19. Study at large: Samples of COVID-19 (acute and convalescent) were obtained from the United States, Italy and Spain. Sample material is recorded as cDNA or gDNA derived from T cells, B-cell-depleted T cells, or PBMCs.

Per the authors' pipeline: From reference gene primer amplification, estimates of nucleated cell counts were derived. Profiling relied on immunoSEQ multiplex PCR, and the TCRdb table lists in-frame clones only, not all of them. V, J and clone size derive from that table, while D and trimming were established from the DNA sequence. The table lists around 140,000 clones, approximately 80% of them singletons. V was clipped by 10 bases and J by 6 bases, with 15 bases between them. Germline CDR1 and CDR2: MRHNA and SNTAGT. The CDR3 consists of 12 residues. The sample comprised peripheral blood. The V gene is TRBV6-4, the J gene TRBJ1-1; no clear D. The source is a human donor in a cohort sampled during active COVID-19. CDR3 nucleotides: TGTGCCAAACTACGTCGGCAGCCTGAAGCTTTCTTT. This sequence encodes CAKLRRQPEAFF.